This TCR beta chain stems from a study of Ad26.COV2.S vaccination and SARS-CoV-2 variants. In the study overall: Donor participated within the Ad26.COV2.S arm of the COV1001 trial. Administration of Ad26.COV2.S was intramuscular, either once or twice 56 days apart.

Trimming took 1 base from V and 4 from J; bases not matched to a gene: 5. The germline V gene has CDR1 KGHSH and CDR2 LQKENI. The CDR3 extends over 16 amino acids. In the case of this clone: Its target is not known.

General study findings and limits: Possible underestimation of total T cell responses by the TCR breadth and depth analyses was noted.

The treatment: some 20 received Ad26.COV2.S at low or high dose, single or two shots; about 5 received placebo; per-sample allocation not given. The investigators took samples on day 63 after the first vaccine or placebo injection. The vaccine delivered Wuhan-strain SARS-CoV-2 spike through an Ad26 vector. Only in-frame clones appear in the TCRdb table, and some are missing; sequencing was by immunoSEQ multiplex PCR. The sample comprises roughly 350,000 clones, around 88% of which are singletons, and roughly 10% rests with the top ten. The chain joins TRBV18 to TRBJ2-2; 8 nucleotides match TRBD1. The sequencing here drew on peripheral blood, taken in a trial of Ad26.COV2.S vaccine versus placebo. This clonotype was sampled from a person aged 18-65 years who received the Ad26.COV2.S COVID-19 vaccine or a placebo. The CDR3 DNA reads as TGTGCCAGCTCACCACAGGCGACAGGGGTCACCGGGGAGCTGTTTTTT. Protein sequence: CASSPQATGVTGELFF.